This TCR beta chain comes out of a study of T cell responses to AZD1222 COVID-19 vaccine. Sequenced by immunoSEQ multiplex PCR; TCRdb stores in-frame clones only, minus some. The sample holds about 150,000 clones; less than 90% are singletons and the top ten take 5.5% to 8.5%. CDR3 length equals 17 residues. V lost 7 bases to trimming and J lost 7 bases; unmatched junction nucleotides: 14. The germline gives CDR1 LNHDA, CDR2 SQIVND (reference sequence). Study-level findings and limits: Unmutated variant regions are reportedly the target of nearly half of TCRs that are spike-specific. Females outnumbered males among donors, who were mostly white British; clonal diversity was possibly underestimated.

With respect to this clone: What it binds is not known.

The sequences come from peripheral blood, collected after recovery from COVID-19. J is TRBJ1-5 and V is TRBV19, with 12 bases lining up with TRBD1. The TCR comes from an adult who had recovered from COVID-19. CDR3 in DNA: TGTGCCAGTACCCTGTCCCGGGACAGGGGGCCCGGCCAGCCCCAGCATTTT. Translation gives CASTLSRDRGPGQPQHF.